Listed below are T cell receptor beta chains from one sample, sequenced in a study of cytomegalovirus exposure and HLA in healthy donors. Method: immunoSEQ multiplex PCR; TCRdb's copy keeps in-frame clones and lacks some. The ten top clones account for 0.59%, within a sample of approximately 100,000 clones. Sequencing was carried out using PBMCs. These receptors came from a man aged 50-59 years in good health and CMV-seronegative. Each CDR3 is given with its conserved first and last residue. D genes are given only for firm matches.

>TRBV11-3|NA|TRBJ1-2
CASSLRGTGLSYGYTF
TGTGCCAGCAGCTTACGGGGGACGGGGCTCAGCTATGGCTACACCTTC
>TRBV15|NA|TRBJ1-1
CATSRARWTEAFF
TGTGCCACCAGCAGAGCCAGGTGGACTGAAGCTTTCTTT
>TRBV6-6|NA|TRBJ1-1
CASSLTPTVNTEAFF
TGTGCCAGCAGTCTCACTCCTACGGTCAACACTGAAGCTTTCTTT
>TRBV19|TRBD2|TRBJ2-2
CASMRGAGPSRTGELFF
TGTGCCAGTATGCGGGGGGCGGGCCCTTCGAGAACCGGGGAGCTGTTTTTT
>TRBV28|NA|TRBJ1-6
CASSTQGQSPLHF
TGTGCCAGCAGTACACAGGGTCAGTCACCCCTCCACTTT
>TRBV4-3|NA|TRBJ2-7
CASSRQRGYEQYF
TGCGCCAGCAGCCGCCAGAGGGGGTACGAGCAGTACTTC
>TRBV5-4|NA|TRBJ2-3
CASSLPTGRGTDTQYF
TGTGCCAGCAGCTTACCGACAGGGCGGGGTACAGATACGCAGTATTTT
>TRBV4-3|TRBD1|TRBJ1-1
CASSQGQGLNTEAFF
TGCGCCAGCAGCCAGGGACAGGGGCTTAACACTGAAGCTTTCTTT
>TRBV9|NA|TRBJ2-1
CASSDPDRQGFWDEQFF
TGTGCCAGCAGCGACCCTGATCGGCAGGGGTTCTGGGATGAGCAGTTCTTC
>TRBV7-9|NA|TRBJ1-4
CASSLEQGAATNEKLFF
TGTGCCAGCAGCTTAGAACAGGGAGCCGCAACTAATGAAAAACTGTTTTTT
>TRBV5-1|TRBD1|TRBJ1-1
CASSLWAGGNTEAFF
TGCGCCAGCAGCTTGTGGGCAGGGGGGAACACTGAAGCTTTCTTT
>TRBV29-1|NA|TRBJ2-5
CSVEQGFGETQYF
TGCAGCGTTGAACAGGGGTTCGGAGAGACCCAGTACTTC
>TRBV5-4|TRBD1|TRBJ1-2
CASSLGQGAGINYGYTF
TGTGCCAGCAGCCTCGGACAGGGGGCTGGAATTAACTATGGCTACACCTTC
>TRBV11-2|NA|TRBJ2-7
CASSRTALNYEQYF
TGTGCCAGCAGCCGGACAGCGCTTAACTACGAGCAGTACTTC
>TRBV7-2|TRBD2|TRBJ2-1
CASRRITFPSGASNEQFF
TGTGCCAGCAGACGTATAACTTTCCCTAGCGGGGCGAGCAATGAGCAGTTCTTC
>TRBV18|TRBD1|TRBJ1-1
CASSGAGTEADAFF
TGTGCCAGCTCAGGAGCCGGGACAGAGGCCGATGCTTTCTTT
>TRBV6-4|NA|TRBJ2-5
CASSQESRCQETQYF
TGTGCCAGCAGTCAAGAATCGAGGTGTCAAGAGACCCAGTACTTC
>TRBV5-1|TRBD1|TRBJ2-1
CASSSGTADTNEQFF
TGCGCCAGCAGCTCCGGGACAGCCGACACCAATGAGCAGTTCTTC
>TRBV29-1|NA|TRBJ1-1
CSVEQTANTEAFF
TGCAGCGTTGAACAGACAGCGAACACTGAAGCTTTCTTT
>TRBV19|NA|TRBJ1-2
CASSILVQGYGYTF
TGTGCCAGTAGCATATTGGTACAGGGCTATGGCTACACCTTC
>TRBV19|NA|TRBJ1-1
CASSITGITEAFF
TGTGCCAGTAGTATTACAGGAATCACTGAAGCTTTCTTT
>TRBV7-3|NA|TRBJ2-1
CASSLTVGNEQFF
TGTGCCAGCAGCTTAACGGTCGGCAATGAGCAGTTCTTC
>TRBV5-1|TRBD1|TRBJ1-4
CASSRTGGAEKLFF
TGCGCCAGCAGCAGAACAGGGGGGGCCGAAAAACTGTTTTTT
>TRBV19|NA|TRBJ1-1
CASSPSGQRGEAFF
TGTGCCAGTAGCCCATCCGGCCAGCGGGGAGAAGCTTTCTTT
>TRBV29-1|NA|TRBJ1-1
CSVTGPGTEAFF
TGCAGCGTTACAGGGCCGGGCACTGAAGCTTTCTTT
>TRBV10-3|NA|TRBJ2-3
CAISALDRRAQYF
TGTGCCATCAGTGCCCTGGACAGACGGGCGCAGTATTTT
>TRBV29-1|TRBD1|TRBJ1-1
CSVETGLNTEAFF
TGCAGCGTCGAGACAGGGCTGAACACTGAAGCTTTCTTT
>TRBV11-2|NA|TRBJ2-7
CASSLERTYEQYF
TGTGCCAGCAGCCTAGAGAGAACCTACGAGCAGTACTTC
>TRBV6-5|TRBD1|TRBJ1-5
CASSGQGSNQPQHF
TGTGCCAGCAGTGGACAGGGAAGCAATCAGCCCCAGCATTTT
>TRBV11-3|NA|TRBJ2-7
CASSLRGGVAYEQYF
TGTGCCAGCAGCTTAAGGGGCGGCGTCGCCTACGAGCAGTACTTC
>TRBV29-1|TRBD1|TRBJ2-1
CSGGQGPGTPNEQFF
TGCAGCGGTGGACAGGGCCCTGGAACCCCCAATGAGCAGTTCTTC
>TRBV6-6|NA|TRBJ1-2
CASSYAGGADYGYTF
TGTGCCAGCAGTTACGCGGGGGGGGCGGACTATGGCTACACCTTC
>TRBV6-1|NA|TRBJ2-7
CASSERQVYEQYF
TGTGCCAGCAGTGAACGGCAGGTCTACGAGCAGTACTTC
>TRBV2|NA|TRBJ1-4
CASSEAREKLFF
TGTGCCAGCAGTGAAGCTCGTGAAAAACTGTTTTTT
>TRBV2|TRBD1|TRBJ1-2
CANLQGALYGYTF
TGTGCCAACTTACAGGGGGCCCTCTATGGCTACACCTTC
>TRBV18|NA|TRBJ1-5
CASSLEADQPQHF
TGTGCCAGCTCACTCGAAGCGGATCAGCCCCAGCATTTT
>TRBV6-1|TRBD2|TRBJ2-5
CASSEAVLAGGGNQETQYF
TGTGCCAGCAGTGAAGCGGTTCTAGCGGGAGGAGGGAACCAAGAGACCCAGTACTTC
>TRBV10-3|NA|TRBJ2-7
CAISSDGGNAYEQYF
TGTGCCATCAGTTCGGACGGAGGGAACGCCTACGAGCAGTACTTC
>TRBV29-1|NA|TRBJ2-7
CSVSRGIYEQYF
TGCAGCGTAAGTCGCGGGATCTACGAGCAGTACTTC
>TRBV19|TRBD1|TRBJ1-1
CASYDRGYPNTEAFF
TGTGCCAGTTACGACAGGGGGTACCCCAACACTGAAGCTTTCTTT
>TRBV19|NA|TRBJ1-4
CASSYRNEKLFF
TGTGCCAGTAGCTACCGCAATGAAAAACTGTTTTTT
>TRBV2|TRBD2|TRBJ2-3
CASSQTASGGVTDTQYF
TGTGCCAGCAGCCAGACGGCTAGCGGGGGGGTCACAGATACGCAGTATTTT
>TRBV6-5|NA|TRBJ2-7
CASSYLSHEQYF
TGTGCCAGCAGTTACCTCTCCCACGAGCAGTACTTC
>TRBV7-2|NA|TRBJ2-5
CASSNLRETQYF
TGTGCCAGCAGCAACCTACGGGAGACCCAGTACTTC
>TRBV7-2|TRBD1|TRBJ1-2
CASSFTGDYGYTF
TGTGCCAGCAGCTTCACAGGGGACTATGGCTACACCTTC
>TRBV6-5|NA|TRBJ1-5
CASSNGVAGNQPQHF
TGTGCCAGCAGTAACGGGGTGGCTGGCAATCAGCCCCAGCATTTT
>TRBV30|NA|TRBJ2-3
CAWGGGPPDTQYF
TGTGCCTGGGGTGGGGGCCCACCAGATACGCAGTATTTT
>TRBV4-3|TRBD2|TRBJ2-3
CASSQLAGDYADTQYF
TGCGCCAGCAGCCAACTAGCGGGAGACTACGCCGATACGCAGTATTTT
>TRBV5-1|TRBD2|TRBJ2-1
CASSLVRAGGDNEQFF
TGCGCCAGCAGCTTGGTGCGGGCGGGAGGGGACAATGAGCAGTTCTTC
>TRBV6-5|TRBD2|TRBJ2-5
CASSYSMRERETQYF
TGTGCCAGCAGTTACTCGATGCGGGAGCGTGAGACCCAGTACTTC
>TRBV27|TRBD1|TRBJ1-1
CASRRTGGRDTEAFF
TGTGCCAGCAGACGGACAGGGGGCCGGGACACTGAAGCTTTCTTT
>TRBV18|TRBD2|TRBJ2-3
CASSPPAGGPADTQYF
TGTGCCAGCTCGCCCCCCGCGGGGGGGCCAGCAGATACGCAGTATTTT